The sequence of this TCR beta chain was determined in a study of T cell changes during pregnancy in multiple sclerosis. Sequencing used immunoSEQ multiplex PCR; TCRdb keeps in-frame clones, though not all of them. The table shows fewer than 30,000 clones, with more than 90% occurring only once. The CDR3 loop spans 16 amino acids. Germline V CDR1 and CDR2: SGHVS, FNYEAQ. Trimming took off 4 bases at V and 4 bases at J, with 17 bases between the two ends. This chain links TRBV7-6 with TRBJ1-3; D call uncertain. The specimen comprised CD8+ T cells from peripheral blood mononuclear cells, sampled in the third trimester of pregnancy. The sequence was obtained from a female donor in good health, enrolled as a control in a pregnancy study. The CDR3 here is CASSSPTAPGGNTIYF. CDR3 nucleotides: TGTGCCAGCAGCTCCCCGACGGCCCCGGGAGGAAACACCATATATTTT.